Following are 21 T cell receptor beta chains from one sample sequenced in a study of cytomegalovirus exposure and HLA in healthy donors. 60 Vbeta and 13 Jbeta primers were used in PCR. Profiling relied on immunoSEQ multiplex PCR, and the TCRdb table lists in-frame clones only, not all of them. Among 40,000 or so clones listed, 66% were seen once. The source material was PBMCs. Every receptor here comes from a man over 45 in good health and CMV-seropositive.

The chain combines TRBV6-5 with TRBJ2-3, with D perhaps TRBD2 (5 bases). V dropped 5 bases and J dropped 4 bases, with 10 bases sitting between them. Germline V gene sequence: CDR1 MNHEY, CDR2 SVGAGI. The CDR3 covers 13 residues. The CDR3 DNA sequence: TGTGCCAGCAGTGACTGGCGGGCAGATACGCAGTATTTT. This translates into CASSDWRADTQYF.

This clone was detected only a few times. This sequence joins TRBV4-2 and TRBJ1-3, with 7 bases fitting TRBD1. CDR3 length: 15 residues. V shed 6 bases, J shed 2 bases, and the junction held 7 bases outside the gene matches. Germline V gene data show CDR1 as LGHNA and CDR2 as YNFKEQ. The CDR3, as DNA: TGTGCCAGCAGACCTAACAGGGGTACTGGAAACACCATATATTTT. Protein product: CASRPNRGTGNTIYF.

This sequence joins TRBV9 and TRBJ2-5; TRBD2 agrees at 7 bases. The CDR3 has 15 amino acids. V was pared by 4 bases and J by 4 bases, with 10 bases of the junction left unmatched. Germline V gene data show CDR1 as SGDLS and CDR2 as YYNGEE. The chain's CDR3 is CASSRSGGGGETQYF. The CDR3 DNA follows: TGTGCCAGCAGCCGGTCTGGCGGGGGTGGAGAGACCCAGTACTTC.

The rearrangement uses TRBV30 and TRBJ1-2, with 8 bases that match TRBD1. Looked up from germline, CDR1 is GTSNPN and CDR2 is SVGIG (reference sequence). V trimming: 2 bases; J trimming: 3 bases; junction bases outside the gene matches: 8. The CDR3 spans 15 residues. The CDR3 protein is CAWSLGQGFDYGYTF. As DNA, the CDR3 is TGTGCCTGGAGTTTAGGACAGGGCTTCGACTATGGCTACACCTTC.

This clone has just a few counts. The chain has TRBV6-1 and TRBJ1-2; D perhaps matches TRBD1 (5 bases). This CDR3 is 14 amino acids long. Germline CDR1 is MNHNS and CDR2 is SASEGT. The ends were cut back, 1 base at V and 8 bases at J, with 14 bases in the middle. DNA for the CDR3: TGTGCCAGCAGTGAAGTTCGGGGGGATAGGGGCTACACCTTC. It yields the protein CASSEVRGDRGYTF.

This clone was detected once. The J gene is TRBJ1-1, the V gene TRBV30; D may be TRBD1 (5 bases). Germline CDR1 and CDR2: GTSNPN and SVGIG (reference sequence). The CDR3 runs 13 residues. The V and J ends lost 3 bases and 1 base respectively, with 9 bases between them. CDR3 protein: CAWRADKNTEAFF. The CDR3 DNA is TGTGCCTGGAGGGCGGACAAGAACACTGAAGCTTTCTTT.

This clone was counted once. J is TRBJ1-2 and V is TRBV4-3; D may be TRBD1 (6 bases). Germline lookup yields CDR1 LGHNA and CDR2 YSLEER. The CDR3 has 15 residues. The V and J ends lost 3 bases and 6 bases respectively, with 17 bases between them. The CDR3 DNA reads as TGCGCCAGCAGCCAGGGGGGGGGCTTTCATCATGGCTACACCTTC. Encoded protein: CASSQGGGFHHGYTF.

This clone was observed a handful of times. V usage is TRBV7-2 and J usage is TRBJ2-3, with a possible D match to TRBD1 (5 bases). Looked up from germline, CDR1 is SGHTA and CDR2 is FQGNSA. V shed 3 bases and J shed 4 bases, with 11 bases lying between them. The CDR3 totals 14 residues. The CDR3 DNA follows: TGTGCCAGCAGCTTCAGGGCGGCCGCAGATACGCAGTATTTT. Translated, it gives CASSFRAAADTQYF.

The chain combines TRBV28 with TRBJ2-3, with 10 bases identical to TRBD2. This CDR3 spans 12 amino acids. Germline CDR1 reads MDHEN; CDR2 reads SYDVKM. Germline trimming cut 5 bases from V and 11 bases from J; bases unmatched to any gene: 4. The CDR3 reads CASSLGLAVQYF. In DNA, the CDR3 is TGTGCCAGCAGTCTCGGACTAGCGGTGCAGTATTTT.

The V gene is TRBV5-4, the J gene TRBJ2-4, with D possibly TRBD1 on 6 matching bases. Trimming cost V 6 bases and J 4 bases, with 14 bases left between them. The germline gives CDR1 SGHNT, CDR2 YYREEE (reference sequence). The CDR3 loop spans 14 amino acids. The CDR3 nucleotides are TGTGCCAGCACCACCGGGACACTAAAAAACATTCAGTACTTC. Protein product: CASTTGTLKNIQYF.

The table lists this clone with a few counts. This rearrangement joins TRBV4-3 to TRBJ1-6; 8 bases line up with TRBD1. The CDR3 is 17 amino acids. V lost 3 bases to trimming and J lost 4 bases; unmatched junction nucleotides: 8. Germline CDR1 reads LGHNA; CDR2 reads YSLEER. CDR3 residues: CASSQSSGTGYNSPLHF. The CDR3 nucleotides are TGCGCCAGCAGCCAGTCCTCCGGGACAGGATATAATTCACCCCTCCACTTT.

This clone was seen only a few times. CDR3 bases: TGCGCCAGCAGCTTGGTGCCGGACAGGGATAATGAGCAGTTCTTC. Protein sequence: CASSLVPDRDNEQFF. V usage is TRBV5-1 and J usage is TRBJ2-1; 8 nucleotides match TRBD1. The CDR3 consists of 15 residues. Trimming at V came to 0 bases and at J to 7 bases, leaving 6 bases not matched to a gene. Germline V gene lookup returns CDR1 SGHRS and CDR2 YFSETQ.

This chain joins TRBV6-6 and TRBJ2-5, with D maybe TRBD1 (6 bases). Trimming took off 4 bases at V and 4 bases at J, with 16 bases between the two ends. The CDR3 has 15 amino acids. Germline lookup yields CDR1 MNHNY and CDR2 SVGAGI (reference sequence). CDR3 nucleotides: TGTGCCAGCAGTTCCTCCGACAGGCAAGGAGAGACCCAGTACTTC. Residues: CASSSSDRQGETQYF.

This chain connects TRBV6-6 to TRBJ1-2; tentative D call: TRBD1 (5 bases). This CDR3 has 14 amino acids. V was clipped by 0 bases and J by 3 bases, with 8 bases between them. CDR1 MNHNY and CDR2 SVGAGI come from the germline V gene (reference sequence). CDR3 region: CASSYSGTDYGYTF. The CDR3 bases are TGTGCCAGCAGTTACTCCGGGACTGACTATGGCTACACCTTC.

This clone was detected a few times. The CDR3: CASSSGTGGDEQYF. CDR3 bases: TGTGCCAGCAGCTCGGGGACAGGGGGAGACGAGCAGTACTTC. V gene TRBV7-9 combines with J gene TRBJ2-7; 11 nucleotides match TRBD1. The CDR3 has 14 residues. V lost 4 bases to trimming and J lost 5 bases; unmatched junction nucleotides: 4. CDR1 SEHNR and CDR2 FQNEAQ come from the germline V gene (reference sequence).

V usage is TRBV4-2 and J usage is TRBJ2-7, with D possibly TRBD2 on 5 matching bases. Germline V lookup: CDR1 LGHNA, CDR2 YNFKEQ. The length of the CDR3 is 15 residues. The ends were cut back, 5 bases at V and 5 bases at J, with 19 bases in the middle. The CDR3 loop is CASSYGLLKSDEQYF. The CDR3 DNA reads TGTGCCAGCAGCTATGGACTGCTAAAATCGGACGAGCAGTACTTC.

The chain is built from TRBV2 and TRBJ1-4; no firm D call. Looked up from germline, CDR1 is SNHLY and CDR2 is FYNNEI. V was cut by 2 bases and J by 4 bases, with 11 bases left in between. This CDR3 region has 15 residues. The CDR3 sequence: CASSERETFNEKLFF. CDR3 nucleotide sequence: TGTGCCAGCAGTGAACGGGAGACATTTAATGAAAAACTGTTTTTT.

CDR3 amino acids: CASSETGVSYEQYF. CDR3 nucleotides: TGTGCCAGCAGTGAGACAGGGGTCTCCTACGAGCAGTACTTC. The J gene is TRBJ2-7, the V gene TRBV25-1, with 8 bases matching TRBD1. The V gene end was trimmed by 3 bases and the J gene end by 0 bases; junction bases not matched to a gene: 1. CDR1 is MGHDK and CDR2 is SYGVNS in the germline V gene. CDR3 length: 14 amino acids.

V gene TRBV7-9 combines with J gene TRBJ1-2; 7 bases agree with TRBD1. V was pared by 5 bases and J by 5 bases, with 8 bases of the junction left unmatched. The CDR3 is 14 amino acids. Germline lookup yields CDR1 SEHNR and CDR2 FQNEAQ (reference sequence). This CDR3 reads CASSPVDRTYGYTF. CDR3 in DNA: TGTGCCAGCAGCCCGGTGGACAGGACTTATGGCTACACCTTC. The full variable domain, its missing parts supplied by reference TRBV7-9 and TRBJ1-2, is DTGVSQNPRHKITKRGQNVTFRCDPISEHNRLYWYRQTLGQGPEFLTYFQNEAQLEKSRLLSDRFSAERPKGSFSTLEIQRTEQGDSAMYLCASSPVDRTYGYTFGSGTRLTVV.

Notes on this clone: The identical CDR3 is also encoded by other nucleotide sequences in the sample. This chain joins TRBV6-1 and TRBJ2-1; 9 nucleotides agree with TRBD2. The CDR3 has 17 amino acids. Germline-derived CDR1 and CDR2 are MNHNS and SASEGT. The J segment lost 0 bases and the V segment lost 2 bases, leaving 5 bases of the junction unmatched. The CDR3 coding sequence is TGTGCCAGCAGTGAAAAGCGGGGGGCGAGCTCCTACAATGAGCAGTTCTTC. Translating gives CASSEKRGASSYNEQFF.

This sequence joins TRBV4-2 and TRBJ1-2; 7 bases map to TRBD1. This CDR3 is built from 15 residues. The V gene end was trimmed by 1 base and the J gene end by 6 bases; junction bases not matched to a gene: 8. The germline V gene encodes CDR1 LGHNA and CDR2 YNFKEQ. DNA of the CDR3: TGTGCCAGCAGCCAAGGAAGAGACAGGGTCGATGGCTACACCTTC. Its protein product is CASSQGRDRVDGYTF.